This T cell receptor (beta chain) is drawn from a study of blood T cell repertoires in COVID-19. Germline V lookup: CDR1 MNHEY, CDR2 SVGAGI. V was shortened by 6 bases and J by 3 bases, with 12 bases between the two germline ends. This CDR3 has 14 amino acids. TCRdb's table, derived via immunoSEQ multiplex PCR, lists solely in-frame clones and lacks some. The sample has roughly 320,000 clones, roughly 91% seen once; the top ten hold 1.5% to 2%. The TCR comes from a woman in her twenties or thirties with COVID-19, enrolled during active disease. The specimen sequenced was peripheral blood. V and J are TRBV6-5 and TRBJ1-3; possibly TRBD1 for D (6 bases). The CDR3 DNA is TGTGCCAGCAGCCACCGACAGGATGGAAACACCATATATTTT. Residues: CASSHRQDGNTIYF.